These 31 T cell receptor beta chains were sequenced from one sample in a study of blood T cells in healthy people across ages. With a J-beta primer mix and a sample-barcoded 5' primer, a second PCR ran roughly 7 to 11 cycles. TCRdb recomputed calls from the 5' RACE reads with MiXCR, one row per CDR3 protein. This sample has about 580,000 distinct CDR3 sequences, with around 50% found just once. Material: blood. The receptors derive from a man at least 80 years old in good health.

This clonotype was observed a few times. The J gene is TRBJ2-2, the V gene TRBV11-1; 8 positions match TRBD1. V shed 5 bases and J 1 base; nucleotides not matched to a gene: 3. The CDR3 loop spans 15 amino acids. CDR1 and CDR2 (germline): SGHAT, FQDESV (reference sequence). CDR3 residues: CASSRTGKNTGELFF. The CDR3 region has the DNA TGTGCCAGCAGCCGGACAGGGAAGAACACCGGGGAGCTGTTTTTT.

The rearrangement joins TRBV20-1 to TRBJ1-1; TRBD1 matches at 7 bases. CDR3 length: 14 residues. Germline V gene sequence: CDR1 DFQATT, CDR2 SNEGSKA (reference sequence). Trimming took 4 bases from V and 2 from J; bases not matched to a gene: 7. The CDR3 loop is CSAKAGTVNTEAFF. As DNA, the CDR3 is TGCAGTGCTAAGGCCGGGACAGTTAACACTGAAGCTTTCTTT.

The count of this clonotype is one. This may come from a read error, since a much larger clone is one base off. J is TRBJ2-7 and V is TRBV6-5; 8 bases match TRBD1. With 7 bases clipped from V and 0 bases from J, the junction kept 5 bases outside the gene matches. The length of the CDR3 is 14 residues. The germline CDR1 and CDR2 sequences are MNHEY and SVGAGI. The CDR3, as DNA: TGTGCCAGCAACCGACAGGGGAACTCCTACGAGCAGTACTTC. This codes for CASNRQGNSYEQYF.

At least ten counts were recorded for this clonotype. As DNA, the CDR3 is TGTGCCAGCAGTTACCGAGGCGCCAGGGCACCTAACTATGGCTACACCTTC. Its protein product is CASSYRGARAPNYGYTF. The chain recombines TRBV6-5 with TRBJ1-2, with D possibly matching TRBD1 (5 bases). The germline V gene has CDR1 MNHEY and CDR2 SVGAGI. V lost 2 bases, J lost 0 bases, and 16 bases lay in between. The CDR3 has 17 residues.

The J gene is TRBJ2-5, the V gene TRBV20-1; 10 bases align to TRBD1. The J call is doubtful: the DNA matches TRBJ2-7 better. The CDR3 has 14 residues. Germline V gives CDR1 DFQATT, CDR2 SNEGSKA (reference sequence). In DNA form, the CDR3 reads TGCAGTGCTTTACCCCGGGACAGGGGCTACGAGCAGTACTTC. It encodes CSALPRDRGYEQYF.

This chain connects TRBV27 to TRBJ2-7; D possibly corresponds to TRBD1 (5 bases). The V gene lost 7 bases and the J gene lost 6 bases, with 22 bases spanning the gap. CDR1 and CDR2 (germline): MNHEY, SMNVEV (reference sequence). This CDR3 is built from 15 residues. In DNA form, the CDR3 reads TGTGCCAGCAAAAACGTCAACAGGCACATCTCCGAGCAGTACTTC. Translating gives CASKNVNRHISEQYF.

This clonotype has only a few counts. The genes are TRBV5-1 and TRBJ2-3; 8 bases fit TRBD2. This CDR3 is 16 amino acids long. Germline-derived CDR1 and CDR2 are SGHRS and YFSETQ. After removal of 3 bases from V and 0 bases from J, the junction contained 6 bases not matched to a gene. The CDR3 sequence: CASSSRPSGSTDTQYF. The CDR3 DNA reads as TGCGCCAGCAGCTCTCGCCCTAGCGGGAGCACAGATACGCAGTATTTT. Supplemented by reference TRBV5-1 and TRBJ2-3, the full variable domain reads KAGVTQTPRYLIKTRGQQVTLSCSPISGHRSVSWYQQTPGQGLQFLFEYFSETQRNKGNFPGRFSGRQFSNSRSEMNVSTLELGDSALYLCASSSRPSGSTDTQYFGPGTRLTVL.

The chain has TRBV5-1 and TRBJ2-5; D is uncertain. Germline V gene data show CDR1 as SGHRS and CDR2 as YFSETQ. V gave up 6 bases and J gave up 4 bases, with 7 bases separating them. This CDR3 comprises 11 residues. This CDR3 is CASKGPETQYF. The CDR3 nucleotides read TGCGCCAGCAAGGGCCCAGAGACCCAGTACTTC. Supplemented by reference TRBV5-1 and TRBJ2-5, the full variable domain reads KAGVTQTPRYLIKTRGQQVTLSCSPISGHRSVSWYQQTPGQGLQFLFEYFSETQRNKGNFPGRFSGRQFSNSRSEMNVSTLELGDSALYLCASKGPETQYFGPGTRLLVL.

This clonotype came up once. V is TRBV6-6 and J is TRBJ2-3; 9 bases are a match to TRBD2. The V and J ends lost 6 bases and 3 bases, in that order; junction bases with no gene match: 1. Germline CDR1 and CDR2: MNHNY and SVGAGI (reference sequence). The CDR3 extends over 13 amino acids. Here the CDR3 reads CASSGLATDTQYF. The CDR3 coding sequence is TGTGCCAGCAGCGGACTAGCGACAGATACGCAGTATTTT.

This chain joins TRBV7-8 and TRBJ2-1, with 11 nucleotides matching TRBD2. With V trimmed by 0 bases and J by 10 bases, 11 bases remained unmatched. In germline, CDR1 is SGHVS, CDR2 FQNEAQ. The CDR3 totals 17 residues. CDR3: CASSLALAGGQGAEQFF. CDR3 DNA sequence: TGTGCCAGCAGCTTAGCGCTAGCGGGGGGCCAGGGGGCCGAGCAGTTCTTC.

In its sample, this clonotype was seen once. V usage is TRBV28 and J usage is TRBJ2-1; perhaps TRBD2 as D (6 bases). The CDR3 runs to 14 residues. V lost 1 base and J lost 13, with 17 bases in between. The germline CDR1 and CDR2 sequences are MDHEN and SYDVKM. This CDR3 reads CASSLSPARLGQFF. The CDR3 DNA follows: TGTGCCAGCAGTTTATCACCAGCACGACTAGGCCAGTTCTTC.

The chain carries TRBV27 and TRBJ1-2; 9 nucleotides match TRBD1. CDR3 length equals 13 residues. Looked up from germline, CDR1 is MNHEY and CDR2 is SMNVEV (reference sequence). The V gene end was trimmed by 5 bases and the J gene end by 6 bases; junction bases not matched to a gene: 4. DNA for the CDR3: TGTGCCAGCAGTCAACAGGGGGCGGATGGCTACACCTTC. This sequence encodes CASSQQGADGYTF.

This clonotype was seen only once. V and J are TRBV7-2 and TRBJ2-3; 7 positions agree with TRBD2. The CDR3 is 16 amino acids. The germline CDR1 and CDR2 sequences are SGHTA and FQGNSA. J was trimmed by 4 bases and V by 0 bases; bases with no gene match: 7. The CDR3: CASSLAYSGVADTQYF. CDR3 bases: TGTGCCAGCAGCTTAGCCTACAGCGGGGTCGCAGATACGCAGTATTTT.

The chain has TRBV18 and TRBJ2-4, with a possible D match to TRBD2 (6 bases). The J call may not be correct, given that the DNA end is closer to TRBJ2-7. The CDR3 spans 14 residues. Germline V gene sequence: CDR1 KGHSH, CDR2 LQKENI. The CDR3 region is CASSLVGGVGEQYF. The CDR3 nucleotides read TGTGCCAGCTCCCTCGTTGGAGGGGTTGGCGAGCAGTACTTC.

The chain combines TRBV6-6 with TRBJ1-4; 12 bases fit TRBD1. V was clipped by 2 bases and J by 10 bases; unmatched bases: 8. Germline lookup yields CDR1 MNHNY and CDR2 SVGAGI (reference sequence). CDR3 size: 16 residues. CDR3 sequence: CASSYVGDRGPGKLFF. In DNA form, the CDR3 reads TGTGCCAGCAGTTACGTCGGGGACAGGGGGCCCGGAAAACTGTTTTTT.

The V call is TRBV25-1, the J call TRBJ2-7; TRBD1 agrees at 12 bases. V trimming: 3 bases; J trimming: 8 bases; junction bases outside the gene matches: 8. CDR3 length equals 15 residues. Germline V gene data show CDR1 as MGHDK and CDR2 as SYGVNS. CDR3 nucleotides: TGTGCCAGCAGTGACCCCGGGACAGGGGGCCTCCAGCAGTACTTC. This encodes CASSDPGTGGLQQYF.

This clonotype was seen a single time. The germline gene is not matched at one end of the junction; a read error may be the cause. V gene TRBV6-5 combines with J gene TRBJ2-3, with D possibly being TRBD2 (7 bases). CDR1 and CDR2 from the germline V gene are MNHEY and SVGAGI. The CDR3 runs to 17 residues. The CDR3: CAGSYGTGGGPTDTQYF. The CDR3 DNA is TGTGCCGGCAGTTACGGAACGGGCGGGGGCCCCACAGATACGCAGTATTTT.

The chain couples TRBV10-3 to TRBJ2-3, with 7 positions matching TRBD1. From germline, CDR1 is ENHRY and CDR2 SYGVKD. V shed 6 bases and J 4 bases; nucleotides not matched to a gene: 1. The length of the CDR3 is 12 residues. The CDR3 protein is CAIRQGSDTQYF. As DNA, the CDR3 is TGTGCCATCAGACAGGGGTCAGATACGCAGTATTTT.

Notes on this clonotype: A read error may account for a junction end that differs from germline. V and J are TRBV7-7 and TRBJ1-2, with 10 bases matching TRBD1. The CDR3 runs to 17 residues. Looked up from germline, CDR1 is SSHAT and CDR2 is FNYEAQ (reference sequence). The CDR3 spells CASSPLSPGTGARGYTF. For the CDR3, the DNA is TGTGCTAGCAGCCCACTAAGCCCCGGGACAGGGGCGAGGGGCTACACCTTC.

V usage is TRBV20-1 and J usage is TRBJ2-1; 13 bases map to TRBD2. The V segment lost 1 base and the J segment 9 bases; nucleotides outside the gene matches: 9. The CDR3 loop spans 16 amino acids. Germline CDR1 DFQATT, CDR2 SNEGSKA (reference sequence). CDR3 sequence: CSARVTAGLAGREQFF. The CDR3, as DNA: TGCAGTGCTAGAGTTACTGCGGGACTAGCGGGACGTGAGCAGTTCTTC.

CDR3 loop: CSASVPLAGGGLLNTQYF. CDR3 in DNA: TGCAGTGCTTCCGTACCGCTAGCGGGGGGCGGCCTTCTTAATACGCAGTATTTT. This chain connects TRBV20-1 to TRBJ2-3; 11 positions match TRBD2. The trim removed 5 bases at V and 7 bases at J, leaving 20 bases unmatched. The germline V gene has CDR1 DFQATT and CDR2 SNEGSKA (reference sequence). The CDR3 has 18 amino acids.

V usage is TRBV2 and J usage is TRBJ2-3, with 14 nucleotides matching TRBD2. This CDR3 comprises 18 residues. V trimming: 6 bases; J trimming: 14 bases; junction bases outside the gene matches: 22. Germline CDR1 SNHLY, CDR2 FYNNEI. In nucleotides, the CDR3 is TGTGCCAGCAGCATGACTAGCGGGGGGGCCTTCGGGTACAATAGCGCGTATTTT. This sequence encodes CASSMTSGGAFGYNSAYF.

This chain joins TRBV27 and TRBJ2-7, with D possibly being TRBD1 (5 bases). CDR3 length: 14 amino acids. V was cut by 2 bases and J by 2 bases, with 10 bases left in between. The germline V gene encodes CDR1 MNHEY and CDR2 SMNVEV (reference sequence). The DNA of the CDR3 is TGTGCCAGCAGTTTAACAGGCCAGACCTACGAGCAGTACTTC. Translation: CASSLTGQTYEQYF.

This clonotype occurred a few times. This chain links TRBV9 with TRBJ2-4; TRBD2 might be the D (6 bases). CDR3 length: 16 residues. Germline-derived CDR1 and CDR2 are SGDLS and YYNGEE. Deletions cut 4 bases from V and 0 bases from J, with 14 bases between. CDR3: CASSSGSALAKNIQYF. In DNA, the CDR3 is TGTGCCAGCAGCTCCGGGAGTGCCTTAGCCAAAAACATTCAGTACTTC.

This chain joins TRBV6-5 and TRBJ1-2; 10 nucleotides align to TRBD1. Per the germline V gene, CDR1 is MNHEY and CDR2 is SVGAGI. The CDR3 extends over 18 amino acids. After removal of 2 bases from V and 1 base from J, the junction contained 10 bases not matched to a gene. CDR3 loop: CASSYARTGGGFNYGYTF. The CDR3 DNA reads as TGTGCCAGCAGTTACGCGCGGACAGGGGGAGGGTTTAACTATGGCTACACCTTC.

This chain uses TRBV5-1 with TRBJ2-5; the D is unclear. Germline V gives CDR1 SGHRS, CDR2 YFSETQ. V was trimmed by 4 bases and J by 2 bases, leaving 18 bases between them. The CDR3 consists of 16 residues. The CDR3: CASSPTRETKQETQYF. DNA of the CDR3: TGCGCCAGCAGCCCAACCCGAGAGACCAAACAAGAGACCCAGTACTTC. The full variable domain, its missing parts supplied by reference TRBV5-1 and TRBJ2-5, is KAGVTQTPRYLIKTRGQQVTLSCSPISGHRSVSWYQQTPGQGLQFLFEYFSETQRNKGNFPGRFSGRQFSNSRSEMNVSTLELGDSALYLCASSPTRETKQETQYFGPGTRLLVL.

This clonotype was found a few times. The chain carries TRBV12-3 or TRBV12-4 and TRBJ2-3; D is possibly TRBD2 (5 bases). CDR3 size: 18 residues. The V end lost 6 bases, the J end lost 1 base, and 23 bases lay between the germline ends. The CDR3 region has the DNA TGTGCCAGCAGCACTTACCGGAACTGGAGGAGCGGCACAGATACGCAGTATTTT. It yields the protein CASSTYRNWRSGTDTQYF.

This rearrangement joins TRBV12-3 or TRBV12-4 to TRBJ1-1; D may be TRBD1 (5 bases). CDR3 length: 13 residues. Trimming left V 5 bases short and J 6 bases short, with 13 bases between. CDR3 in amino acids: CASSHGRDSEAFF. In DNA, the CDR3 is TGTGCCAGCAGTCATGGCAGGGATTCTGAAGCTTTCTTT.

This clonotype has a count of ten or more. The chain couples TRBV6-5 to TRBJ1-1; the D is unclear. CDR3 size: 16 residues. Germline loops: CDR1 MNHEY, CDR2 SVGAGI. The V end lost 4 bases, the J end lost 4 bases, and 19 bases lay between the germline ends. The chain's CDR3 is CASSSGYGMKVTEAFF. The DNA of the CDR3 is TGTGCCAGCAGTTCCGGCTACGGAATGAAGGTCACTGAAGCTTTCTTT.

V is TRBV3-1 and J is TRBJ2-1, with D perhaps given as TRBD1 or TRBD2 (5 bases each). Looked up from germline, CDR1 is LGHDT and CDR2 is YNNKEL (reference sequence). Between the trimmed V and J ends, which lost 4 bases and 10 bases, there was a span of 11 bases. CDR3 length equals 12 residues. As DNA, the CDR3 is TGTGCCAGCAGCCCAGCTTGGGGGGAGCAGTTCTTC. Protein product: CASSPAWGEQFF.

J is TRBJ2-1 and V is TRBV12-3 or TRBV12-4; the D gene is possibly TRBD1 (6 bases). CDR3 length: 13 amino acids. V was pared by 6 bases and J by 3 bases, with 9 bases between. The CDR3 DNA is TGTGCCAGCAGCGGACAGAGCTACAATGAGCAGTTCTTC. It is translated as CASSGQSYNEQFF.